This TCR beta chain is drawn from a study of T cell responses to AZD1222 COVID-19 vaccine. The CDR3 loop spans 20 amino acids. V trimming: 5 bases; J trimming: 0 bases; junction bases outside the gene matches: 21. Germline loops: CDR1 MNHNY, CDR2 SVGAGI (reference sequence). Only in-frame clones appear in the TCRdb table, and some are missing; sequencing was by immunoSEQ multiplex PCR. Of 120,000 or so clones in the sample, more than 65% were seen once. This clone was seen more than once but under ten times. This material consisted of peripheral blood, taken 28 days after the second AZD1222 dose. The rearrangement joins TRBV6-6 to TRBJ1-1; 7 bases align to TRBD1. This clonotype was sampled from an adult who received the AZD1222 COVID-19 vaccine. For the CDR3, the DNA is TGTGCCAGCAGTCACGCGGAGGGTGGTAGGGACAGATACATGAACACTGAAGCTTTCTTT. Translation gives CASSHAEGGRDRYMNTEAFF.